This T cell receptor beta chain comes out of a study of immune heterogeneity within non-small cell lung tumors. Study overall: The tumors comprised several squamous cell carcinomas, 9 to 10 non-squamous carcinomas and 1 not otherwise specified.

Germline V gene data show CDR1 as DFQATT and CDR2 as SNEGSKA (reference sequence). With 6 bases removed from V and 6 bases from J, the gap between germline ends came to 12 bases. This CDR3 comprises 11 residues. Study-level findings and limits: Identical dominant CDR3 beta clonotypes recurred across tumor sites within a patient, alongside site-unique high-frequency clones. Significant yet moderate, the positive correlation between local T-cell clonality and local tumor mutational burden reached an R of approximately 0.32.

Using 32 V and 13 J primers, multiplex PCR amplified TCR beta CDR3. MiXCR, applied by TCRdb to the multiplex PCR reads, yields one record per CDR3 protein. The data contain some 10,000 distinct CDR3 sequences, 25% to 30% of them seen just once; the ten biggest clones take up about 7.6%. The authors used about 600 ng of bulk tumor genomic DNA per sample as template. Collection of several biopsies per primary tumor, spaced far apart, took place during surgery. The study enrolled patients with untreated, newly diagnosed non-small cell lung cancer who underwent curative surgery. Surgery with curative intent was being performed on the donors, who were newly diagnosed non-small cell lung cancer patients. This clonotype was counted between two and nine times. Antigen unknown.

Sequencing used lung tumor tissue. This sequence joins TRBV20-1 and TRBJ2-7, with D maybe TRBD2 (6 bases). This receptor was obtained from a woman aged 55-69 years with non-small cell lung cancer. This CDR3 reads CSARRGTEQYF. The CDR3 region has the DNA TGCAGTGCCCGGCGCGGGACCGAGCAGTACTTC.